This T cell receptor beta chain originates from a study of blood T cell repertoires in COVID-19. The overall study: Samples representing acute and convalescent COVID-19 were sourced from the United States, Italy and Spain. Nucleic acid was either cDNA or gDNA, and it came from T cells, B-cell-depleted T cells, or PBMCs.

Authors' methods: Reference gene primer amplification gave nucleated cell count estimates. Clones were read by immunoSEQ multiplex PCR, and TCRdb kept only the in-frame ones, dropping some. V and J calls and clone size are copied from that table; D and trimming were computed from the DNA. The sample holds about 60,000 clones, about 75% seen once. V shed 6 bases, J shed 3 bases, and the junction held 3 bases outside the gene matches. Looked up from germline, CDR1 is ENHRY and CDR2 is SYGVKD. The CDR3 is 15 amino acids. What was sequenced was peripheral blood. The TCR sequence derives from a woman older than 75 with acute or convalescent COVID-19. The chain employs TRBV10-3 and TRBJ2-3; 13 nucleotides align to TRBD2. The CDR3 DNA is TGTGCCATCAGGGCGGGACTAGCGGGAACAGATACGCAGTATTTT. It specifies CAIRAGLAGTDTQYF.